This T cell receptor (beta chain) was sequenced in a study of cytomegalovirus exposure and HLA in healthy donors. General study findings and limits: When presence/absence was analysed, sequencing depth was taken to be roughly uniform across donors. The authors excluded some V segments, including TRBV6-2 and TRBV6-3, as indistinguishable.

As regards this clone: Its antigen remains unidentified.

After removal of 5 bases from V and 8 bases from J, the junction contained 8 bases not matched to a gene. The CDR3 covers 13 residues. Germline V CDR1 and CDR2: MNHNS, SASEGT. PCR involved 60 Vbeta and 13 Jbeta primers. Clones were read by immunoSEQ multiplex PCR, and TCRdb kept only the in-frame ones, dropping some. The table includes about 93,000 clones, around four fifths detected once. Sequenced: PBMCs. The chain carries TRBV6-1 and TRBJ1-2; TRBD1 matches 7 bases. This sequence was found in a boy younger than 18 in good health and CMV-seronegative. Here the CDR3 reads CASSKSPRGGYTF. In DNA form, the CDR3 reads TGTGCCAGCAGTAAATCCCCCAGGGGGGGCTACACCTTC.